The clone carrying this T cell receptor (beta chain) was seen repeatedly, ten times or more. Antigen specificity is unknown. The V gene lost 1 base and the J gene lost 5 bases, with 9 bases spanning the gap. The CDR3 covers 13 residues. The germline V gene encodes CDR1 SGHTA and CDR2 FQGNSA. CD4+CD45RO+CD25- cells were isolated as memory CD4+ T cells. Study-wide findings and caveats: Greatest tumor Treg TCR overlap was with tumor naive CD4+ cells. Whole repertoires were not studied in the larger cohort, only one V-J beta rearrangement. The TCR gene usage of tumor memory CD4+ T cells clustered together with blood and lymph node memory CD4+ cells and with lymph node naive CD4+ cells.

In TCRdb, the 5' RACE reads were re-called with MiXCR into one record per CDR3 protein. The sample lists some 62,000 distinct CDR3 sequences, approximately 23% occurring once. This TCR came from a female donor with breast cancer. Sample: memory CD4+ T cells sorted from a lymph node. Subset in this sample: memory CD4+ T cells, CD4+CD45RO+CD25-. V gene TRBV7-2 combines with J gene TRBJ2-7, with TRBD2 as a possible D gene (5 bases). CDR3 amino acids: CASSLVQRNEQYF. CDR3 coding DNA: TGTGCCAGCAGCTTAGTGCAGCGGAACGAGCAGTACTTC.